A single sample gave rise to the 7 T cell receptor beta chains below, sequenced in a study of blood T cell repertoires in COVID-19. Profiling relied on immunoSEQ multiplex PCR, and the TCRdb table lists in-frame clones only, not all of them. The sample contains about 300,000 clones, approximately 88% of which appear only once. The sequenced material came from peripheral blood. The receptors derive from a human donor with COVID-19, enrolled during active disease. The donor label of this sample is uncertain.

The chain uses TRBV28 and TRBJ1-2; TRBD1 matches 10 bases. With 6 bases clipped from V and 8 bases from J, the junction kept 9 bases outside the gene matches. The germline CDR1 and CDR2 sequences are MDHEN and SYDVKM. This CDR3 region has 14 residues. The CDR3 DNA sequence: TGTGCCAGCAGGTCCGGACAGGGGGTGAAAGGCTACACCTTC. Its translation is CASRSGQGVKGYTF.

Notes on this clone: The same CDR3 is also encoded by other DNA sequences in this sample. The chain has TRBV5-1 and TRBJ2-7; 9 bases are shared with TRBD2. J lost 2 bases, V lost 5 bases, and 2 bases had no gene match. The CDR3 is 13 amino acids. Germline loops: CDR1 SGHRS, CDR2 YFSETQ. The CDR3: CASRLAGPYEQYF. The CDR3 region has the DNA TGCGCCAGCAGGCTAGCGGGGCCCTACGAGCAGTACTTC.

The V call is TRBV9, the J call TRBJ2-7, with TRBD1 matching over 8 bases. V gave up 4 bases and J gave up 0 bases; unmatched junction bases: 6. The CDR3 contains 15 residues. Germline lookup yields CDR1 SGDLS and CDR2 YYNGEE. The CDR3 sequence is CASSPGGRTSYEQYF. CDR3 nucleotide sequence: TGTGCCAGCAGCCCAGGGGGCAGGACCTCCTACGAGCAGTACTTC.

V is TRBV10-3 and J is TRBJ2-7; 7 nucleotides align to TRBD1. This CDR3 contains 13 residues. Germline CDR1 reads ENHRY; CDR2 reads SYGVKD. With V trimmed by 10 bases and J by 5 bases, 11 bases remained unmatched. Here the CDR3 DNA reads TGTGCCACGAGGACAGGCGCGGAGGACGAGCAGTACTTC. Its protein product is CATRTGAEDEQYF.

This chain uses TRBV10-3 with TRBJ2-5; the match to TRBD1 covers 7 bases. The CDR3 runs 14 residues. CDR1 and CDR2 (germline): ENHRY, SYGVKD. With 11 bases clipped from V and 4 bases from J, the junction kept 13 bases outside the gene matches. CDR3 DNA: TGTGCCGTCGGCGGGCCTGGACAGGTAGAGACCCAGTACTTC. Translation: CAVGGPGQVETQYF.

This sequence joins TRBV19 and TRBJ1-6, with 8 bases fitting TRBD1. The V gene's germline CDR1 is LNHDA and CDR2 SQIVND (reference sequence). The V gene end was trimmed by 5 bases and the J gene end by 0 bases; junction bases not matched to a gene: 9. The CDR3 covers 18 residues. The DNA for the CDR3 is TGTGCCAGTAGTCCCACAGGGGGAATTAGCTCCTATAATTCACCCCTCCACTTT. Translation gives CASSPTGGISSYNSPLHF.

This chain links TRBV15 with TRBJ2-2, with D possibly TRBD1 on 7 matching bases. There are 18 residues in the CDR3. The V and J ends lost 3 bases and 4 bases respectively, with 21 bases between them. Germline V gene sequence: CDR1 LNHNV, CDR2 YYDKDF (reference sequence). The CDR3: CATSSDLGQPTSTGELFF. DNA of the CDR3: TGTGCCACCAGCAGCGATTTGGGACAGCCGACTAGCACCGGGGAGCTGTTTTTT.